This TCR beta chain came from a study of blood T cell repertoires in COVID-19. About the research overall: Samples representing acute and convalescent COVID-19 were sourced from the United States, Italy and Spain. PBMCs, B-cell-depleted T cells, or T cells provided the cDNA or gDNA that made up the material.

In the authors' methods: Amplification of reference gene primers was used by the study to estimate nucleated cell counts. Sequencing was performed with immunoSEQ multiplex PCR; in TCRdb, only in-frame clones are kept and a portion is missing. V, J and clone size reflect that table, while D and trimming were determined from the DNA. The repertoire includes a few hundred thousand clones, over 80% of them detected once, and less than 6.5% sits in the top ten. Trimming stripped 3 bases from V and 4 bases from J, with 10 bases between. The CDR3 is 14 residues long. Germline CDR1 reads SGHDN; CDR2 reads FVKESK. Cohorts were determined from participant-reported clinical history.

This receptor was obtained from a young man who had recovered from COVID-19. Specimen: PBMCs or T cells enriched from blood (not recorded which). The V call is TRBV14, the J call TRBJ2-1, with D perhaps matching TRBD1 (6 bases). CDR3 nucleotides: TGTGCCAGCAGCCAGTTTACAGGGTACAATGAGCAGTTCTTC. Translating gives CASSQFTGYNEQFF.